This T cell receptor beta chain was documented in a study of molecular identifiers for immune sequencing clone quantification. TCRdb reanalysed the PCR reads using MiXCR and keeps one entry per CDR3 protein. The table records 300,000 to 350,000 distinct CDR3 sequences, about a fifth of them present only once. This clonotype has more than one count but fewer than ten. J gave up 5 bases and V 4 bases, and 7 bases lay outside the gene matches. From germline, CDR1 is SGDLS and CDR2 YYNGEE. CDR3 length: 17 residues. The sequence was obtained from a human donor in good health. Some libraries in this study had Jurkat cell RNA spiked in. This chain connects TRBV9 to TRBJ2-3; TRBD2 matches at 16 bases. Sequencing was performed on naive CD8+ T cells from blood, with Jurkat cell RNA spiked in. The subset here: FACS-sorted CD8+CD4-CCR7+CD45RA+ naive T cells. The CDR3 region has the DNA TGTGCCAGCAGCCCCGGGACTAGCGGGAGGGCTCAAGATACGCAGTATTTT. Protein sequence: CASSPGTSGRAQDTQYF. The complete variable domain, with remaining parts taken from reference TRBV9 and TRBJ2-3, reads DSGVTQTPKHLITATGQRVTLRCSPRSGDLSVYWYQQSLDQGLQFLIQYYNGEERAKGNILERFSAQQFPDLHSELNLSSLELGDSALYFCASSPGTSGRAQDTQYFGPGTRLTVL.